Included here is one T cell receptor (beta chain) sequence, with context. Its antigen remains unknown. This record comes from a study of response to subunit inactivated influenza vaccine. Study results and limitations: Researchers suggested that each seasonal influenza vaccination recruits few new T cells.

V lost 7 bases and J lost 5, with 9 bases in between. Germline lookup yields CDR1 MNHEY and CDR2 SVGEGT. The CDR3 has 11 residues. One entry per CDR3 protein, called by TCRdb with MiXCR from the RT-PCR reads. The sample shows some 520,000 distinct CDR3 sequences, 16% of them seen only once. This chain links TRBV6-2 or TRBV6-3 with TRBJ2-7, with D uncertain. The sequenced sample was CD4+ T cells sorted from PBMCs, obtained around 25 months after vaccination. This sequence was found in a man between 50 and 69 years old who received an inactivated influenza vaccine. For the CDR3, the DNA is TGTGCCAGCACTGACATGGACGAGCAGTACTTC. It is translated as CASTDMDEQYF.